Listed here is a single T cell receptor (beta chain). TCRdb keeps only in-frame clones here, not all; method: immunoSEQ multiplex PCR. This repertoire shows 400,000 or so clones, roughly 88% found once; its top ten account for around 1.9%. The study recruited people aged about 18 to 95 years across about two dozen US areas. Participant-given clinical history determined each cohort assignment. The sample belongs to a study of blood T cell repertoires in COVID-19. Looking at the study overall: Specimens from acute and convalescent COVID-19 originated in the United States, Italy and Spain. Sample material is recorded as cDNA or gDNA derived from T cells, B-cell-depleted T cells, or PBMCs.

Trimming took off 9 bases at V and 6 bases at J, with 11 bases between the two ends. Germline CDR1 is MNHEY and CDR2 is SVGAGI. This CDR3 is built from 11 residues. The specimen was PBMCs or T cells enriched from blood (not recorded which). The sequence came from a woman aged 35 to 49 with acute COVID-19. The chain carries TRBV6-5 and TRBJ1-1, with a tentative D call TRBD1 (6 bases). Written as DNA, the CDR3 is TGTGCCAGTGCACAGGGCCCTGAAGCTTTCTTT. This encodes CASAQGPEAFF.